The 18 T cell receptor beta chains below were found in one sample sequenced in a study of OX40 agonist ivuxolimab in advanced cancers. The assay was immunoSEQ multiplex PCR, and TCRdb's table has in-frame clones only and misses some. Here the sample spans about 94,000 clones, 87% being singletons. The source was CD4+ or CD8+ T cells sorted from blood, collected in a trial of the OX40 agonist ivuxolimab. These TCRs come from an adult with an advanced solid tumor such as melanoma, head and neck, liver or kidney cancer.

The chain is built from TRBV2 and TRBJ1-2; 7 bases fit TRBD1. This CDR3 region has 20 residues. The ends lost 2 bases at V and 6 bases at J; junction bases unmatched: 24. Germline lookup yields CDR1 SNHLY and CDR2 FYNNEI. The DNA of the CDR3 is TGTGCCAGCAGTGAACGGGGGTACAGGGGCCTCGGTACGGCTGGTAATGGCTACACCTTC. Amino acid sequence: CASSERGYRGLGTAGNGYTF.

The chain has TRBV6-1 and TRBJ1-2; 9 bases map to TRBD1. The V gene's germline CDR1 is MNHNS and CDR2 SASEGT. The length of the CDR3 is 13 residues. Losses at the gene ends were 2 bases for V and 6 bases for J; bases not matched to a gene: 1. CDR3 in amino acids: CASSERDRDGYTF. The DNA of the CDR3 is TGTGCCAGCAGTGAACGGGACAGGGATGGCTACACCTTC.

The genes are TRBV7-3 and TRBJ2-7; 11 nucleotides agree with TRBD1. The length of the CDR3 is 15 residues. The germline CDR1 and CDR2 sequences are SGHTA and FQGTGA. Losses at the gene ends were 5 bases for V and 5 bases for J; bases not matched to a gene: 8. The CDR3 sequence is CASSPKGQGEDEQYF. CDR3 in DNA: TGTGCCAGCAGCCCGAAGGGACAGGGGGAGGACGAGCAGTACTTC.

V is TRBV5-4 and J is TRBJ1-1; no reliable D call. Germline loops: CDR1 SGHNT, CDR2 YYREEE (reference sequence). V was cut by 4 bases and J by 3 bases, with 10 bases left in between. CDR3 length: 13 amino acids. The CDR3 coding sequence is TGTGCCAGCAGCCTACCGTTGGACACTGAAGCTTTCTTT. Protein product: CASSLPLDTEAFF.

This clone has a handful of counts. The V and J genes are TRBV6-5 and TRBJ2-5; D perhaps matches TRBD1 (7 bases). V dropped 4 bases and J dropped 1 base, with 13 bases sitting between them. Germline lookup yields CDR1 MNHEY and CDR2 SVGAGI. The CDR3 runs 15 residues. In DNA form, the CDR3 reads TGTGCCAGCAGTTCGGGCAGGGGGGTCCAAGAGACCCAGTACTTC. As protein: CASSSGRGVQETQYF.

This chain uses TRBV5-5 with TRBJ2-1, with D unclear. CDR3 size: 13 residues. V lost 5 bases to trimming and J lost 4 bases, with 10 bases between them. CDR1 SGHKS and CDR2 YYEKEE come from the germline V gene (reference sequence). The DNA of the CDR3 is TGTGCCAGCAGTCTGACGGAGTACAATGAGCAGTTCTTC. Encoded protein: CASSLTEYNEQFF.

V and J are TRBV6-4 and TRBJ1-3, with D hard to call. CDR3 length equals 12 residues. Looked up from germline, CDR1 is MRHNA and CDR2 is SNTAGT. Trimming took 7 bases from V and 4 from J, leaving 8 bases between them. DNA for the CDR3: TGTGCCAGCACCCATCAAGGAAACACCATATATTTT. Encoded protein: CASTHQGNTIYF.

The rearrangement joins TRBV6-1 to TRBJ1-5; 9 bases match TRBD1. The CDR3 is 15 residues long. V dropped 5 bases and J dropped 6; count of bases not matched to a gene: 8. Germline V gives CDR1 MNHNS, CDR2 SASEGT. As DNA, the CDR3 is TGTGCCAGCAGTCCACAGGGGGCGCGGAGTCAGCCCCAGCATTTT. It encodes CASSPQGARSQPQHF.

This chain joins TRBV7-6 and TRBJ2-5; D ambiguous. There are 12 residues in the CDR3. Trimming removed 2 bases from V and 0 bases from J, with 1 base in between. The V gene's germline CDR1 is SGHVS and CDR2 FNYEAQ. CDR3: CASSLNQETQYF. CDR3 nucleotides: TGTGCCAGCAGCTTAAACCAAGAGACCCAGTACTTC.

The V call is TRBV18, the J call TRBJ1-2; D is uncertain. The CDR3 spans 14 residues. V was trimmed by 6 bases and J by 4 bases, leaving 15 bases between them. Germline CDR1 and CDR2: KGHSH and LQKENI. Here the CDR3 DNA reads TGTGCCAGCTCCCCTTCGGACGGGAGCTATGGCTACACCTTC. This encodes CASSPSDGSYGYTF.

This chain links TRBV9 with TRBJ1-2, with 7 positions matching TRBD1. V lost 3 bases to trimming and J lost 3 bases; unmatched junction nucleotides: 5. This CDR3 comprises 14 residues. Germline V gene data show CDR1 as SGDLS and CDR2 as YYNGEE. CDR3 protein: CASSAPQGHYGYTF. Here the CDR3 DNA reads TGTGCCAGCAGCGCACCACAGGGGCACTATGGCTACACCTTC.

The table lists this clone with a count of one. This rearrangement joins TRBV1 to TRBJ2-2; the D call in the table, TRBD2, was not verified against the DNA. TRBV1 is a listed pseudogene. The CDR3 consists of 19 residues. CDR3 coding DNA: TGCACCAGCAGCCAAGATCCAGAAGGGGGGGCGGCTAACACCGGGGAGCTGTTTTTT. This codes for CTSSQDPEGGAANTGELFF.

The table lists this clone with a few counts. The gene calls are TRBV10-3 and TRBJ2-6; 11 nucleotides match TRBD1. Looked up from germline, CDR1 is ENHRY and CDR2 is SYGVKD. With V trimmed by 7 bases and J by 2 bases, 4 bases remained unmatched. This CDR3 is 16 amino acids long. CDR3 protein: CAITGTGGPGANVLTF. The CDR3 DNA sequence: TGTGCCATCACCGGGACAGGGGGGCCTGGGGCCAACGTCCTGACTTTC.

This clone was observed once. The gene calls are TRBV16 and TRBJ1-5; 9 bases are a match to TRBD1. Germline V gene data show CDR1 as KGHSY and CDR2 as FQNENV. Trimming at V came to 4 bases and at J to 7 bases, leaving 8 bases not matched to a gene. The CDR3 consists of 15 residues. CDR3 loop: CASSPNRGQGQPQHF. The DNA for the CDR3 is TGTGCCAGCAGCCCAAACAGGGGGCAGGGGCAGCCCCAGCATTTT.

This chain joins TRBV11-2 and TRBJ1-6; D possibly corresponds to TRBD1 (5 bases). CDR1 is SGHAT and CDR2 is FQNNGV in the germline V gene. V was trimmed by 5 bases and J by 10 bases, leaving 18 bases between them. The CDR3 consists of 15 residues. CDR3 loop: CASSAGGGAGSPLHF. Written as DNA, the CDR3 is TGTGCCAGCAGCGCCGGGGGGGGTGCTGGATCACCCCTCCACTTT.

This clone was seen only once. The chain uses TRBV5-1 and TRBJ2-5, with a possible D match to TRBD1 (6 bases). Trimming cost V 1 base and J 7 bases, with 23 bases left between them. Germline loops: CDR1 SGHRS, CDR2 YFSETQ. This CDR3 comprises 17 residues. CDR3: CASSLWAADMPRGTQYF. The CDR3, as DNA: TGCGCCAGCAGCTTGTGGGCCGCCGACATGCCCAGGGGGACCCAGTACTTC.

The V call is TRBV7-3, the J call TRBJ2-7; unclear D gene. Deletions cut 0 bases from V and 6 bases from J, with 9 bases between. CDR3 length: 13 residues. Per the germline V gene, CDR1 is SGHTA and CDR2 is FQGTGA. The CDR3 bases are TGTGCCAGCAGCTTAACGCTCAAGTCCGAGCAGTACTTC. This translates into CASSLTLKSEQYF.

The rearrangement uses TRBV5-1 and TRBJ2-3; D unclear. Trimming left V 0 bases short and J 4 bases short, with 9 bases between. The CDR3 runs 14 residues. In germline, CDR1 is SGHRS, CDR2 YFSETQ. CDR3 bases: TGCGCCAGCAGCTTGGTGGCCGGTTCAGATACGCAGTATTTT. It is translated as CASSLVAGSDTQYF. Drawing the rest from reference TRBV5-1 and TRBJ2-3, the complete variable domain is KAGVTQTPRYLIKTRGQQVTLSCSPISGHRSVSWYQQTPGQGLQFLFEYFSETQRNKGNFPGRFSGRQFSNSRSEMNVSTLELGDSALYLCASSLVAGSDTQYFGPGTRLTVL.